One sample yielded the 25 T cell receptor beta chains listed below, sequenced in a study of cytomegalovirus exposure and HLA in healthy donors. Researchers ran the PCR with 60 Vbeta and 13 Jbeta primers. Generated by immunoSEQ multiplex PCR, the TCRdb table keeps only in-frame clones and is missing some. There are approximately 140,000 clones in the sample, with 2.2% held by the top ten. The source material was PBMCs. The receptors derive from a young woman in good health and CMV-seronegative.

The chain combines TRBV5-4 with TRBJ1-1; the D is unclear. V shed 0 bases and J shed 0 bases, with 9 bases lying between them. This CDR3 is 15 amino acids long. CDR1 SGHNT and CDR2 YYREEE come from the germline V gene (reference sequence). The DNA of the CDR3 is TGTGCCAGCAGCTTGGACCCGCCTATGAACACTGAAGCTTTCTTT. Translation: CASSLDPPMNTEAFF.

The chain carries TRBV29-1 and TRBJ1-1, with D perhaps TRBD1 (5 bases). V was pared by 6 bases and J by 7 bases, with 18 bases between. In germline, CDR1 is SQVTM, CDR2 ANQGSEA. This CDR3 comprises 13 residues. Written as DNA, the CDR3 is TGCAGCGTGGCACCGGGTCTCGGACATGAAGCTTTCTTT. Protein sequence: CSVAPGLGHEAFF. Full variable domain (missing parts from reference TRBV29-1 and TRBJ1-1): SAVISQKPSRDICQRGTSLTIQCQVDSQVTMMFWYRQQPGQSLTLIATANQGSEATYESGFVIDKFPISRPNLTFSTLTVSNMSPEDSSIYLCSVAPGLGHEAFFGQGTRLTVV.

The V and J genes are TRBV14 and TRBJ2-2, with 9 bases that match TRBD2. The J segment lost 4 bases and the V segment lost 1 base, leaving 1 base of the junction unmatched. The CDR3 has 15 residues. Germline CDR1 and CDR2: SGHDN and FVKESK. For the CDR3, the DNA is TGTGCCAGCAGCCAAGTTAGCGGGGGCACCGGGGAGCTGTTTTTT. Residues: CASSQVSGGTGELFF.

The chain has TRBV9 and TRBJ2-2, with TRBD2 identical over 8 bases. This CDR3 is 16 amino acids long. With V trimmed by 4 bases and J by 6 bases, 11 bases remained unmatched. In germline, CDR1 is SGDLS, CDR2 YYNGEE. Here the CDR3 DNA reads TGTGCCAGCAGCCCTACGGGAGGGGCCCCCGCCGGGGAGCTGTTTTTT. Protein: CASSPTGGAPAGELFF. Complete variable domain (other parts from reference TRBV9 and TRBJ2-2): DSGVTQTPKHLITATGQRVTLRCSPRSGDLSVYWYQQSLDQGLQFLIQYYNGEERAKGNILERFSAQQFPDLHSELNLSSLELGDSALYFCASSPTGGAPAGELFFGEGSRLTVL.

This chain connects TRBV6-1 to TRBJ1-1; D is unclear. CDR1 MNHNS and CDR2 SASEGT come from the germline V gene. The CDR3 covers 15 residues. Trimming shortened V by 4 bases and J by 2 bases, and 14 bases separated the two germline ends. The CDR3 DNA reads TGTGCCAGCAGTGGCGAGGACGGGATTAACACTGAAGCTTTCTTT. Protein product: CASSGEDGINTEAFF.

The chain is built from TRBV5-1 and TRBJ2-7; 13 bases fit TRBD2. V shed 0 bases, J shed 4 bases, and the junction held 4 bases outside the gene matches. The CDR3 contains 16 residues. Germline V CDR1 and CDR2: SGHRS, YFSETQ. The DNA of the CDR3 is TGCGCCAGCAGCTTGGAGGGACTAGCGGGAAGGTACGAGCAGTACTTC. It specifies CASSLEGLAGRYEQYF.

CDR3 sequence reads: CASSWGQGRYEQFF. Here the CDR3 DNA reads TGTGCCAGCAGCTGGGGACAGGGGCGCTATGAGCAGTTCTTC. The gene calls are TRBV11-2 and TRBJ2-1, with TRBD1 matching over 10 bases. The germline V gene encodes CDR1 SGHAT and CDR2 FQNNGV. This CDR3 comprises 14 residues. V gave up 4 bases and J gave up 8 bases; unmatched junction bases: 5.

The chain's CDR3 is CASSIGQSSYNEQFF. The CDR3 coding sequence is TGTGCCAGTAGTATAGGACAGAGCTCCTACAATGAGCAGTTCTTC. The chain combines TRBV19 with TRBJ2-1; perhaps TRBD1 as D (5 bases). V gave up 1 base and J gave up 0 bases, with 7 bases separating them. The V gene's germline CDR1 is LNHDA and CDR2 SQIVND (reference sequence). This CDR3 is 15 amino acids long.

The chain uses TRBV6-4 and TRBJ2-2; weak D call: TRBD1 (5 bases). The germline CDR1 and CDR2 sequences are MRHNA and SNTAGT. Trimming shortened V by 4 bases and J by 5 bases, and 11 bases separated the two germline ends. This CDR3 is 14 amino acids long. This CDR3 reads CASSASRGTGELFF. In DNA form, the CDR3 reads TGTGCCAGCAGTGCTTCAAGGGGAACCGGGGAGCTGTTTTTT.

This sequence joins TRBV7-9 and TRBJ2-3; TRBD2 matches 7 bases. V was pared by 5 bases and J by 1 base, with 9 bases of the junction left unmatched. CDR1 and CDR2 from the germline V gene are SEHNR and FQNEAQ (reference sequence). The CDR3 consists of 16 residues. The CDR3 region is CASSPVAGEGTDTQYF. The CDR3 region has the DNA TGTGCCAGCAGCCCCGTAGCGGGCGAGGGCACAGATACGCAGTATTTT.

V and J are TRBV7-2 and TRBJ1-4; 7 bases match TRBD1. CDR1 is SGHTA, CDR2 FQGNSA, per germline. J was trimmed by 7 bases and V by 3 bases; bases with no gene match: 8. This CDR3 spans 15 amino acids. The chain's CDR3 is CASSLTGSLGEKLFF. The CDR3 DNA follows: TGTGCCAGCAGCTTGACAGGGTCTTTGGGTGAAAAACTGTTTTTT.

This chain links TRBV15 with TRBJ2-3; D might be TRBD2 (6 bases). Germline CDR1 and CDR2: LNHNV and YYDKDF (reference sequence). This CDR3 is built from 13 residues. V lost 0 bases to trimming and J lost 6 bases, with 7 bases between them. The CDR3 protein is CATSRDAGDTQYF. Here the CDR3 DNA reads TGTGCCACCAGCAGAGATGCGGGGGATACGCAGTATTTT.

The chain has TRBV4-1 and TRBJ1-2; D may be TRBD1 (6 bases). The CDR3 covers 15 residues. Trimming took 3 bases from V and 2 from J, leaving 13 bases between them. The germline V gene encodes CDR1 MGHRA and CDR2 YSYEKL. The DNA of the CDR3 is TGCGCCAGCAGCCAGCCGGGACAAAGAAACTATGGCTACACCTTC. This translates into CASSQPGQRNYGYTF.

The chain couples TRBV7-2 to TRBJ2-3; TRBD2 is a possible D gene (5 bases). Germline CDR1 reads SGHTA; CDR2 reads FQGNSA. The CDR3 contains 13 residues. The V and J ends lost 5 bases and 8 bases respectively, with 14 bases between them. CDR3 loop: CASSTDRAGTQYF. Here the CDR3 DNA reads TGTGCCAGCAGCACCGATAGGGCGGGTACGCAGTATTTT. Together with reference TRBV7-2 and TRBJ2-3, the CDR3 gives the full variable domain: GAGVSQSPSNKVTEKGKDVELRCDPISGHTALYWYRQSLGQGLEFLIYFQGNSAPDKSGLPSDRFSAERTGGSVSTLTIQRTQQEDSAVYLCASSTDRAGTQYFGPGTRLTVL.

J is TRBJ2-1 and V is TRBV19, with TRBD1 matching 7 bases. CDR3 length equals 15 residues. Germline V gives CDR1 LNHDA, CDR2 SQIVND (reference sequence). After removal of 2 bases from V and 8 bases from J, the junction contained 9 bases not matched to a gene. CDR3 bases: TGTGCCAGTAGTATACAGGTACAGGGGATAGATGAGCAGTTCTTC. Amino acid sequence: CASSIQVQGIDEQFF.

Concerning this clone itself: This sample includes further DNA sequences coding for the same CDR3. The gene calls are TRBV7-2 and TRBJ1-5, with 7 bases matching TRBD1. The V gene's germline CDR1 is SGHTA and CDR2 FQGNSA. The V segment lost 2 bases and the J segment 7 bases; nucleotides outside the gene matches: 8. CDR3 length: 15 residues. The chain's CDR3 is CASSLRRQGDQPQHF. In DNA form, the CDR3 reads TGTGCCAGCAGCTTACGAAGACAGGGAGACCAGCCCCAGCATTTT.

The chain carries TRBV5-1 and TRBJ2-2; D gene unclear. Germline CDR1 SGHRS, CDR2 YFSETQ. This CDR3 spans 14 amino acids. V was pared by 6 bases and J by 6 bases, with 15 bases between. DNA of the CDR3: TGCGCCAGCAACGGAGACCCCTTTGCCGGGGAGCTGTTTTTT. Translation: CASNGDPFAGELFF.

The chain carries TRBV5-1 and TRBJ2-3; D not resolved. The CDR3 extends over 14 amino acids. CDR1 is SGHRS and CDR2 is YFSETQ in the germline V gene. Between the trimmed V and J ends, which lost 1 base and 2 bases, there was a span of 8 bases. CDR3 region: CASSLYASTDTQYF. Here the CDR3 DNA reads TGCGCCAGCAGCTTGTACGCGTCCACAGATACGCAGTATTTT. The full variable domain, in which reference TRBV5-1 and TRBJ2-3 provide the parts outside the CDR3, is KAGVTQTPRYLIKTRGQQVTLSCSPISGHRSVSWYQQTPGQGLQFLFEYFSETQRNKGNFPGRFSGRQFSNSRSEMNVSTLELGDSALYLCASSLYASTDTQYFGPGTRLTVL.

V and J are TRBV28 and TRBJ1-1, with D possibly being TRBD1 (6 bases). CDR3 length: 16 amino acids. Trimming removed 7 bases from V and 1 base from J, with 19 bases in between. The germline V gene encodes CDR1 MDHEN and CDR2 SYDVKM. CDR3 sequence reads: CASTVRGGVGNTEAFF. The CDR3 nucleotides are TGTGCCAGCACCGTAAGGGGGGGGGTCGGGAACACTGAAGCTTTCTTT.

Points on this clone: Likely a read error: the CDR3 ends without its conserved phenylalanine or tryptophan. J is TRBJ2-2 and V is TRBV5-4; 9 nucleotides line up with TRBD1. CDR1 and CDR2 (germline): SGHNT, YYREEE (reference sequence). The length of the CDR3 is 15 residues. Germline trimming cut 8 bases from V and 1 base from J; bases unmatched to any gene: 6. The CDR3: CASRRGQGNTGELFL. The CDR3 bases are TGTGCCAGTAGGCGGGGACAGGGGAACACCGGGGAGCTGTTTCTT.

About this clone: Other DNA sequences from this sample encode an identical CDR3 as well. The chain links TRBV19 to TRBJ2-7, with 7 bases that match TRBD1. The germline CDR1 and CDR2 sequences are LNHDA and SQIVND (reference sequence). The trim removed 9 bases at V and 4 bases at J, leaving 12 bases unmatched. CDR3 length: 14 residues. This CDR3 reads CASNPSTGRYEQYV. The CDR3 bases are TGTGCCAGCAACCCTTCGACAGGGCGATACGAGCAGTACGTC.

Comment on this clone: The identical CDR3 is also encoded by other nucleotide sequences in the sample. J is TRBJ1-2 and V is TRBV2; no reliable D call. From germline, CDR1 is SNHLY and CDR2 FYNNEI. Trimming took off 9 bases at V and 2 bases at J, with 10 bases between the two ends. The CDR3 consists of 12 residues. The CDR3 DNA is TGTGCCAGTAGCGTGGGCAACTATGGCTACACCTTC. The encoded protein is CASSVGNYGYTF.

The chain couples TRBV29-1 to TRBJ1-6; maybe TRBD1 (5 bases). Trimming cost V 6 bases and J 7 bases, with 13 bases left between them. Germline-derived CDR1 and CDR2 are SQVTM and ANQGSEA. This CDR3 comprises 13 residues. The CDR3 DNA follows: TGCAGCGTCACCCAGGGTGGGAATTCACCCCTCCACTTT. Translated: CSVTQGGNSPLHF.

The V call is TRBV6-5, the J call TRBJ2-3, with 8 bases lining up with TRBD1. V trimming: 6 bases; J trimming: 4 bases; junction bases outside the gene matches: 9. The CDR3 length is 15 residues. In germline, CDR1 is MNHEY, CDR2 SVGAGI. The CDR3 loop is CASRGARTGPDTQYF. The CDR3, as DNA: TGTGCCAGCAGAGGGGCCCGGACAGGGCCAGATACGCAGTATTTT.

J is TRBJ2-1 and V is TRBV4-1; a possible D gene is TRBD1 (5 bases). The CDR3 covers 13 residues. Per germline, CDR1 MGHRA and CDR2 YSYEKL. The V gene lost 0 bases and the J gene lost 12 bases, with 12 bases spanning the gap. CDR3 sequence: CASSQDGQGTQFF. The CDR3 DNA follows: TGCGCCAGCAGCCAAGATGGGCAGGGAACGCAGTTCTTC.